This paragraph reports one TCR beta chain. The specificity of this receptor is unknown. There are no base qualities to consult, and no much larger clone falls within one base. V and J lose 11 bases and 5 bases, and a span of 13 bases separates them. CDR1 and CDR2 are read off the germline V gene as ENHRY and SYGVKD. Including cysteine and phenylalanine, the CDR3 has 11 amino acids. Just the 33-base CDR3 DNA is kept, in frame starting at base 1. The entry originates in a study of immune evolution from preneoplasia to lung adenocarcinoma (dated by TCRdb to the early 2020s). At the level of the whole study: No AAH lesions showed HLA loss of heterozygosity, compared with 5.5% to 8% of AIS, roughly 15% of MIA and about a third of ADC lesions. The study combined immune gene expression, TCR sequencing and multiplex immunofluorescence to profile immune contexture across lung adenocarcinoma precursors and invasive adenocarcinoma. Resected precursor lesions (AAH, AIS, MIA) and invasive adenocarcinomas were compared with paired morphologically normal lung tissue. The sample size was set by how many specimens were available, not by a prior power calculation. The immune data were combined with whole exome sequencing and methylation data from the same cohort of nodules. In total, the cohort included roughly 49 patients with pulmonary nodules, all of whom underwent surgical resection. The TCR sequencing data were obtained from 51 patients. The study reported that about a hundred samples were used for TCR sequencing. POLYSOLVER was used to infer class I HLA alleles from exome data, and LOHHLA was used to detect allele-specific HLA loss.

The patients had resection in Japan or China between the mid-2010s and the late 2010s. Histologic diagnosis of each case was confirmed independently by two lung cancer pathologists on H&E slides. For nucleic acid extraction, premalignant or tumor cells were enriched by macro-dissection following pathologic assessment. DNA was isolated from FFPE tissue using the AllPrep DNA/RNA FFPE Kit. Study-level results and caveats: Because all patients were from Japan and China, applicability to Western populations was uncertain. Clonality was highest in normal lung, while later-stage lesions appeared to show lower clonality but higher T cell density and diversity. T cell clonality was highest in KRAS-mutant nodules compared with EGFR-mutant or double wild-type lesions. The findings reflected association rather than direct causation, and larger cohorts with long-term follow-up and longitudinal biopsies were considered necessary. Normal lung had the highest top T cell clone frequencies, and these frequencies appeared to fall progressively from AAH through AIS, MIA and invasive adenocarcinoma.

The immunoSEQ hsTCRbeta Kit was used to sequence TCR beta CDR3 regions from DNA. The original methods were these. The ImmunoSEQ Analyzer was used to analyse the TCR sequencing data. T cell clonality was defined as 1 minus Pielou's evenness, calculated on productive rearrangements. The inverse Simpson index, applied to productive templates, was used to measure T cell diversity. T cell density was TCR beta template counts normalized to usable DNA, estimated by amplifying and sequencing housekeeping genes. TCR metrics were compared across histologic stages using two-sided Kruskal-Wallis tests. This is the immuneACCESS table as TCRdb keeps it, with only in-frame sequences that have V and J called. A part of the clones is gone; compared with another copy, unresolved V genes explain less than half, and the rest is unexplained. From that table come the V and J calls and clone size; the DNA was used to work out D and trimming. This sample lists some 4,700 clones; more than 60% were detected once. The top ten constitute less than 9% of the sample.

The source material was FFPE lung adenocarcinoma in situ tissue. The meaning of the sample's cell subset or site label: preinvasive adenocarcinoma in situ (AIS). The sequence derives from a person between 55 and 80 years old with lung adenocarcinoma. The rearranged segments are TRBV10-3 and TRBJ2-7, and TRBD2 may be the D gene, going by 5 matching bases. The CDR3 region: CAVLEGHEQYF. The nucleotide sequence is given as TGTGCCGTCCTAGAGGGCCACGAGCAGTACTTC.